These T cell receptor beta chains were read from a single sample in a study of cytomegalovirus exposure and HLA in healthy donors. Method: immunoSEQ multiplex PCR; TCRdb's copy keeps in-frame clones and lacks some. Of about 67,000 clones listed, 65% to 70% were seen once; the top ten hold roughly 1.9%. Sequenced sample: PBMCs. The receptors originated from a woman aged 25 to 39 in good health and CMV-seronegative. Both conserved end residues are part of each CDR3. The D gene is left open where the match is weak. Clone size is stated in some rows and not others, as once, few, many or a class when expanded.

>TRBJ1-2|NA|TRBV19|NA
CASSPVGQGYGYTF
TGTGCCAGTAGTCCCGTCGGGCAGGGGTATGGCTACACCTTC
>TRBJ1-3|NA|TRBV6-5|few
CASSPGSSGNTIYF
TGTGCCAGCAGTCCTGGGAGCTCTGGAAACACCATATATTTT
>TRBJ2-1|TRBD2|TRBV5-4|NA
CASSRPSSGAYNEQFF
TGTGCCAGCAGCAGACCTTCTAGCGGGGCCTACAATGAGCAGTTCTTC
>TRBJ1-5|NA|TRBV19|NA
CASSMGASGNQPQHF
TGTGCCAGTAGTATGGGGGCTTCGGGCAATCAGCCCCAGCATTTT
>TRBJ2-7|NA|TRBV7-6|few
CASSLQGYEQYF
TGTGCCAGCAGCTTACAGGGTTACGAGCAGTACTTC
>TRBJ2-7|NA|TRBV20-1|NA
CSARDGVGQYF
TGCAGTGCTAGAGACGGGGTCGGGCAGTACTTC
>TRBJ2-3|TRBD1|TRBV28|NA
CASSWDRGAGDTQYF
TGTGCCAGCAGTTGGGACAGGGGGGCAGGGGATACGCAGTATTTT
>TRBJ1-4|NA|TRBV11-3|NA
CASSLRTESSNEKLFF
TGTGCCAGCAGCTTAAGAACTGAGTCGTCTAATGAAAAACTGTTTTTT
>TRBJ2-7|NA|TRBV6-6|NA
CAIRGRGRDEQYF
TGTGCCATCAGGGGAAGGGGCCGGGACGAGCAGTACTTC
>TRBJ1-1|NA|TRBV29-1|NA
CSVERGASNTEAFF
TGCAGCGTTGAAAGGGGCGCCTCGAACACTGAAGCTTTCTTT
>TRBJ1-5|NA|TRBV6-5|few
CASSELGGDQPQHF
TGTGCCAGCAGTGAACTGGGGGGGGACCAGCCCCAGCATTTT
>TRBJ2-5|NA|TRBV6-5|NA
CASSYSWRETQYF
TGTGCCAGCAGTTACTCCTGGCGGGAGACCCAGTACTTC
>TRBJ2-3|TRBD1|TRBV5-1|many
CASSLAGTGGWDTQYF
TGCGCCAGCAGCTTGGCCGGGACAGGGGGCTGGGATACGCAGTATTTT
>TRBJ1-1|NA|TRBV28|few
CASSSMNTEAFF
TGTGCCAGCAGCTCTATGAACACTGAAGCTTTCTTT
>TRBJ2-3|TRBD1|TRBV27|NA
CASSLSDREDMNTQYF
TGTGCCAGCAGTCTCTCGGACAGGGAGGACATGAATACGCAGTATTTT
>TRBJ2-5|TRBD1|TRBV15|NA
CATSRVGQGIETQYF
TGTGCCACCAGCAGAGTGGGACAGGGGATAGAGACCCAGTACTTC
>TRBJ2-2|TRBD2|TRBV5-4|NA
CASSQGLAGSGELFF
TGTGCCAGCAGCCAGGGACTAGCGGGGTCCGGGGAGCTGTTTTTT
>TRBJ2-7|NA|TRBV10-1|few
CASSETLLVSPSYEQYF
TGCGCCAGCAGTGAGACGCTACTAGTTTCCCCCTCCTACGAGCAGTACTTC
>TRBJ1-2|TRBD1|TRBV6-6|NA
CASSDPGQGNYGYTF
TGTGCCAGCAGTGATCCAGGACAGGGGAACTATGGCTACACCTTC
>TRBJ2-5|NA|TRBV6-6|NA
CASRTRGAGETQYF
TGTGCCAGCAGAACCCGGGGGGCCGGTGAGACCCAGTACTTC
>TRBJ2-1|TRBD2|TRBV29-1|NA
CSATGLAGARYNEQFF
TGCAGCGCCACGGGACTAGCGGGGGCCCGATACAATGAGCAGTTCTTC
>TRBJ1-5|NA|TRBV7-2|medium-sized
CASSLSSQNNQPQHF
TGTGCCAGCAGCTTATCGTCACAGAATAATCAGCCCCAGCATTTT
>TRBJ1-3|TRBD1|TRBV5-1|NA
CASSLEGGMVSGNTIYF
TGCGCCAGCAGCTTGGAAGGGGGCATGGTTTCTGGAAACACCATATATTTT
>TRBJ2-1|NA|TRBV10-3|NA
CAISSSGAPLYNEQFF
TGTGCCATCAGTTCAAGCGGTGCCCCCCTCTACAATGAGCAGTTCTTC
>TRBJ1-1|TRBD1|TRBV11-1|NA
CASSLWDSNTEAFF
TGTGCCAGCAGCTTATGGGACAGCAACACTGAAGCTTTCTTT
>TRBJ2-1|TRBD1|TRBV7-6|NA
CASSLEGTGDNEQFF
TGTGCCAGCAGCTTAGAAGGGACAGGGGACAATGAGCAGTTCTTC
>TRBJ1-3|NA|TRBV19|few
CASSSGNTIYF
TGTGCCAGTTCGTCCGGAAACACCATATATTTT
>TRBJ2-5|TRBD1|TRBV5-4|NA
CASSQGLQGLSETQYF
TGCGCCAGCAGCCAAGGCCTACAGGGGCTGTCGGAGACCCAGTACTTC
>TRBJ1-1|NA|TRBV4-3|once
CASSQETAYTEAFF
TGCGCCAGCAGCCAAGAGACAGCCTACACTGAAGCTTTCTTT
>TRBJ2-1|TRBD2|TRBV7-9|once
CASSLGLAGRNEQFF
TGTGCCAGCAGCTTAGGGCTAGCGGGGAGGAATGAGCAGTTCTTC
>TRBJ2-1|NA|TRBV4-3|NA
CASTTAGLDEQFF
TGCGCCAGCACCACAGCAGGGTTGGATGAGCAGTTCTTC
>TRBJ1-1|NA|TRBV7-9|NA
CASSPLKGGGAEAFF
TGTGCCAGCAGCCCCTTAAAGGGAGGGGGGGCTGAAGCTTTCTTT
>TRBJ1-2|NA|TRBV9|NA
CASSASGGGYTF
TGTGCCAGCAGCGCCTCAGGAGGCGGCTACACCTTT